The 9 T cell receptor beta chains presented below share a single source sample, sequenced in a study of blood T cell repertoires in COVID-19. The repertoire was sequenced with immunoSEQ multiplex PCR; TCRdb's copy has only in-frame clones and lacks some. Among some 170,000 clones, over 70% were seen once, and the ten largest hold roughly 9.1%. Sequencing was carried out using peripheral blood. All receptors derive from a woman aged 80 or older with active or convalescent COVID-19.

This clone was counted once. The V gene is TRBV19, the J gene TRBJ2-3; D uncertain. The length of the CDR3 is 16 residues. Trimming stripped 3 bases from V and 0 bases from J, with 13 bases between. Germline V CDR1 and CDR2: LNHDA, SQIVND (reference sequence). For the CDR3, the DNA is TGTGCCAGTAGTATGGGCCTGCAAGTGAGCACAGATACGCAGTATTTT. Amino acids: CASSMGLQVSTDTQYF.

The chain combines TRBV4-3 with TRBJ2-5, with 11 positions matching TRBD2. Germline V gene sequence: CDR1 LGHNA, CDR2 YSLEER. The V and J ends lost 0 bases and 2 bases, in that order; junction bases with no gene match: 14. This CDR3 has 20 residues. CDR3 DNA sequence: TGCGCCAGCAGCCAAGATTCGTATGAGAGGACTAGCGGGTTGCAAGAGACCCAGTACTTC. Translating gives CASSQDSYERTSGLQETQYF.

The V and J genes are TRBV27 and TRBJ1-1; D gene unclear. Trimming removed 5 bases from V and 0 bases from J, with 10 bases in between. CDR1 is MNHEY and CDR2 is SMNVEV in the germline V gene (reference sequence). The CDR3 length is 14 residues. The CDR3 reads CASSAPGLNTEAFF. Written as DNA, the CDR3 is TGTGCCAGCAGTGCCCCAGGCCTGAACACTGAAGCTTTCTTT.

The rearrangement joins TRBV3-1 (or the pseudogene TRBV3-2) to TRBJ2-3; 10 bases are a match to TRBD2. The CDR3 extends over 19 amino acids. V lost 0 bases, J lost 5 bases, and 14 bases stayed unmatched. Germline CDR1 LGHDT, CDR2 YNNKEL (reference sequence). CDR3 nucleotides: TGTGCCAGCAGCCAAGATCAGGACGTCGGGCTAGCGGGGGTAGATACGCAGTATTTT. This gives the protein CASSQDQDVGLAGVDTQYF.

This sequence joins TRBV19 and TRBJ2-1, with TRBD1 identical over 8 bases. The CDR3 runs 16 residues. The V gene end was trimmed by 6 bases and the J gene end by 8 bases; junction bases not matched to a gene: 15. The germline V gene encodes CDR1 LNHDA and CDR2 SQIVND (reference sequence). The CDR3 region is CASRPLGQGQSYEQFF. Here the CDR3 DNA reads TGTGCCAGTAGGCCCCTCGGACAGGGACAATCGTATGAGCAGTTCTTC. The full variable domain, rest sourced from reference TRBV19 and TRBJ2-1, is DGGITQSPKYLFRKEGQNVTLSCEQNLNHDAMYWYRQDPGQGLRLIYYSQIVNDFQKGDIAEGYSVSREKKESFPLTVTSAQKNPTAFYLCASRPLGQGQSYEQFFGPGTRLTVL.

J is TRBJ2-7 and V is TRBV7-2; D is ambiguous. The CDR3 has 11 amino acids. CDR1 is SGHTA, CDR2 FQGNSA, per germline. Trimming pared 5 bases from V and 3 bases from J, leaving 5 bases between. The CDR3 DNA follows: TGTGCCAGCAGCACAAACTACGAGCAGTACTTC. It codes for CASSTNYEQYF.

V is TRBV10-2 and J is TRBJ2-7; 7 nucleotides match TRBD1. This CDR3 is built from 14 residues. Germline loops: CDR1 WSHSY, CDR2 SAAADI. V was pared by 1 base and J by 2 bases, with 2 bases of the junction left unmatched. The CDR3 is CASSEWGQTYEQYF. DNA of the CDR3: TGCGCCAGCAGTGAGTGGGGACAGACCTACGAGCAGTACTTC.

This chain links TRBV7-6 with TRBJ2-3; 13 nucleotides line up with TRBD2. Per the germline V gene, CDR1 is SGHVS and CDR2 is FNYEAQ. Trimming cost V 1 base and J 6 bases; bases outside gene matches: 7. The length of the CDR3 is 17 residues. CDR3 in amino acids: CASSLGARLAGGDTQYF. The CDR3 bases are TGTGCCAGCAGCTTAGGAGCCCGACTAGCGGGGGGTGATACGCAGTATTTT.

The chain joins TRBV9 to TRBJ2-1; a weak D match, TRBD2 (6 bases). Trimming removed 3 bases at V and 7 bases at J, with 14 bases between. Germline-derived CDR1 and CDR2 are SGDLS and YYNGEE. CDR3 size: 14 residues. The CDR3 here is CASSAWQGGNEQFF. The CDR3 bases are TGTGCCAGCAGCGCCTGGCAGGGAGGAAATGAGCAGTTCTTC.